Presented here are 20 T cell receptor beta chains from one specimen sequenced in a study of early T cells in non-severe SARS-CoV-2 infection. TCRdb recomputed calls from the 5' RACE reads with MiXCR, one row per CDR3 protein. Of about 39,000 distinct CDR3 sequences listed, roughly 7.1% are singletons. What was sequenced was whole blood. The source is an adult who was a healthcare worker with PCR-confirmed SARS-CoV-2 infection or an uninfected control (not recorded which).

This clonotype is medium-sized. The chain combines TRBV2 with TRBJ2-7; D is possibly TRBD1 (7 bases). The CDR3 spans 14 residues. The ends were cut back, 1 base at V and 5 bases at J, with 12 bases in the middle. Germline loops: CDR1 SNHLY, CDR2 FYNNEI. The CDR3 loop reads CASSEGGGQDEQYF. The CDR3 bases are TGTGCCAGCAGTGAAGGGGGAGGACAGGACGAGCAGTACTTC.

The J gene is TRBJ2-7, the V gene TRBV6-1, with no clear D. CDR3 length equals 16 residues. Germline V CDR1 and CDR2: MNHNS, SASEGT. V was cut by 5 bases and J by 0 bases, with 17 bases left in between. This CDR3 is CASSFYSESLSYEQYF. The CDR3 nucleotides are TGTGCCAGCAGTTTTTACAGCGAGTCTCTCTCCTACGAGCAGTACTTC.

V is TRBV12-3 or TRBV12-4 and J is TRBJ1-2; 7 bases match TRBD1. With V trimmed by 5 bases and J by 1 base, 10 bases remained unmatched. This CDR3 is built from 16 residues. Here the CDR3 reads CASSPRQGGLNYGYTF. DNA of the CDR3: TGTGCCAGCAGTCCACGACAGGGAGGACTTAACTATGGCTACACCTTC.

The V gene is TRBV18, the J gene TRBJ2-5; 7 bases fit TRBD1. The CDR3 is made up of 15 amino acids. Germline loops: CDR1 KGHSH, CDR2 LQKENI. Losses at the gene ends were 2 bases for V and 2 bases for J; bases not matched to a gene: 5. The CDR3 DNA follows: TGTGCCAGCTCACCAGGGGACAGTTCACAAGAGACCCAGTACTTC. Translated: CASSPGDSSQETQYF.

The chain uses TRBV9 and TRBJ2-1, with 7 bases lining up with TRBD1. V dropped 0 bases and J dropped 5; count of bases not matched to a gene: 8. The length of the CDR3 is 16 residues. Germline-derived CDR1 and CDR2 are SGDLS and YYNGEE. CDR3 in DNA: TGTGCCAGCAGCGTAGCTCCCGGGACAGCTGACAATGAGCAGTTCTTC. Translated, it gives CASSVAPGTADNEQFF.

In this sample, this clonotype turned up many times. The V gene is TRBV7-8, the J gene TRBJ1-4, with D uncertain. Germline CDR1 and CDR2: SGHVS and FQNEAQ. This CDR3 comprises 16 residues. V lost 5 bases, J lost 0 bases, and 13 bases lay in between. The CDR3 bases are TGTGCCAGCAGCCCTCTAGCTGAGGCAACTAATGAAAAACTGTTTTTT. This codes for CASSPLAEATNEKLFF.

This clonotype was observed many times. The rearrangement joins TRBV20-1 to TRBJ2-1, with D perhaps matching TRBD2 (6 bases). Germline CDR1 DFQATT, CDR2 SNEGSKA (reference sequence). V shed 3 bases and J shed 7 bases, with 16 bases lying between them. This CDR3 has 14 amino acids. The CDR3 is CSARRGTGQNEQFF. For the CDR3, the DNA is TGCAGTGCTAGGCGCGGGACTGGGCAGAATGAGCAGTTCTTC.

This clonotype showed up many times. The chain carries TRBV5-1 and TRBJ2-7; TRBD1 matches 9 bases. The germline V gene has CDR1 SGHRS and CDR2 YFSETQ. CDR3 size: 13 residues. Germline trimming cut 1 base from V and 5 bases from J; bases unmatched to any gene: 1. For the CDR3, the DNA is TGCGCCAGCAGCTTGACAGGGGGCGACGAGCAGTACTTC. Protein sequence: CASSLTGGDEQYF.

This clonotype was found many times. As DNA, the CDR3 is TGTGCCAGCCAAAGAACCAGAAGCTCCTACGAGCAGTACTTC. This sequence encodes CASQRTRSSYEQYF. V and J are TRBV7-2 and TRBJ2-7, with unresolved D. Germline CDR1 reads SGHTA; CDR2 reads FQGNSA. V gave up 8 bases and J gave up 0 bases, with 14 bases separating them. CDR3 length equals 14 residues.

In this sample, this clonotype turned up many times. This rearrangement joins TRBV20-1 to TRBJ2-3; tentatively, D is TRBD1 or TRBD2 (6 bases each). CDR3 size: 16 residues. CDR1 DFQATT and CDR2 SNEGSKA come from the germline V gene (reference sequence). V lost 4 bases and J 10 bases, leaving 27 bases between the germline ends. The CDR3 sequence: CSATGGDAGSGVAQYF. The CDR3 DNA reads as TGCAGTGCTACCGGCGGGGACGCGGGGTCAGGGGTGGCGCAGTATTTT.

This chain uses TRBV10-3 with TRBJ1-2; D remains ambiguous. CDR3 size: 11 residues. Germline-derived CDR1 and CDR2 are ENHRY and SYGVKD. The V end lost 4 bases, the J end lost 6 bases, and 6 bases lay between the germline ends. The CDR3 reads CAISGLHGYTF. In DNA form, the CDR3 reads TGTGCCATCAGTGGACTGCATGGCTACACCTTC.

A few counts support this clonotype. As DNA, the CDR3 is TGTGCCAGCAGTGAAGTTGCAGGGACGGAAAAACTGTTTTTT. It is translated as CASSEVAGTEKLFF. The V and J genes are TRBV6-1 and TRBJ1-4; a weak D match, TRBD1 (5 bases). Germline CDR1 is MNHNS and CDR2 is SASEGT. Trimming took 1 base from V and 8 from J, leaving 11 bases between them. CDR3 length: 14 amino acids.

This clonotype is categorized as medium-sized (0.01 to 0.1%). J is TRBJ2-1 and V is TRBV7-2; the match to TRBD2 covers 8 bases. From germline, CDR1 is SGHTA and CDR2 FQGNSA. V trimming: 5 bases; J trimming: 4 bases; junction bases outside the gene matches: 7. The CDR3 has 15 residues. The CDR3 nucleotides are TGTGCCAGCAGCCCCCTGCGGGGGGCGTACAATGAGCAGTTCTTC. Its protein is CASSPLRGAYNEQFF.

This clonotype was counted between two and nine times. The gene calls are TRBV5-4 and TRBJ2-7; 12 bases map to TRBD1. Germline values: CDR1 SGHNT, CDR2 YYREEE (reference sequence). Unmatched junction bases numbered 11, after V lost 3 bases and J lost 7 bases. CDR3 size: 16 residues. CDR3 amino acids: CASSSGPGQGAGEQYF. Written as DNA, the CDR3 is TGTGCCAGCAGCTCCGGGCCGGGACAGGGGGCCGGGGAGCAGTACTTC.

This clonotype was observed at least ten times. The chain joins TRBV29-1 to TRBJ1-2; D unclear. The length of the CDR3 is 13 residues. Germline values: CDR1 SQVTM, CDR2 ANQGSEA. V was pared by 2 bases and J by 4 bases, with 11 bases between. The CDR3 region is CSVEPQVGYGYTF. The CDR3 DNA follows: TGCAGCGTTGAACCCCAAGTAGGCTATGGCTACACCTTC.

This clonotype was counted ten times or more. J is TRBJ2-1 and V is TRBV29-1; D is ambiguous. The CDR3 is made up of 13 amino acids. The V end lost 2 bases, the J end lost 9 bases, and 14 bases lay between the germline ends. From germline, CDR1 is SQVTM and CDR2 ANQGSEA. The CDR3 sequence is CSVEPPVWGEQFF. The CDR3 DNA reads TGCAGCGTTGAACCCCCAGTTTGGGGTGAGCAGTTCTTC.

The chain has TRBV6-2 or TRBV6-3 and TRBJ1-2; D remains unclear. Trimming took off 5 bases at V and 0 bases at J, with 7 bases between the two ends. Germline CDR1 is MNHEY and CDR2 is SVGEGT. CDR3 length: 13 residues. The CDR3 loop reads CASSPGPNYGYTF. As DNA, the CDR3 is TGTGCCAGCAGTCCCGGGCCTAACTATGGCTACACCTTC.

This clonotype occurred many times. V is TRBV12-3 or TRBV12-4 and J is TRBJ2-3; 7 bases fit TRBD1. The CDR3 sequence is 14 residues long. Trimming at V came to 6 bases and at J to 7 bases, leaving 10 bases not matched to a gene. For the CDR3, the DNA is TGTGCCAGCAGCCCCCAGGGGGATTTATATACGCAGTATTTT. Encoded protein: CASSPQGDLYTQYF.

This clonotype was counted only a few times. J is TRBJ2-4 and V is TRBV5-1; 10 bases agree with TRBD2. Germline assignment: CDR1 SGHRS and CDR2 YFSETQ. Trimming removed 4 bases from V and 1 base from J; junction bases left unmatched: 8. The CDR3 spans 17 residues. The CDR3 reads CASSQTSGPRAKNIQYF. The DNA for the CDR3 is TGCGCCAGCAGCCAGACTAGCGGGCCGCGGGCCAAAAACATTCAGTACTTC.

In the case of this clonotype: One end of the junction is discordant with germline, which a read error may explain. The gene calls are TRBV7-7 and TRBJ2-5; D gene ambiguous. Germline loops: CDR1 SSHAT, CDR2 FNYEAQ (reference sequence). The CDR3 is made up of 15 amino acids. CDR3 sequence: CASSLGLSTQETQYF. The CDR3, as DNA: TGTGCTAGCAGCTTAGGCCTTTCTACACAAGAGACCCAGTACTTC.